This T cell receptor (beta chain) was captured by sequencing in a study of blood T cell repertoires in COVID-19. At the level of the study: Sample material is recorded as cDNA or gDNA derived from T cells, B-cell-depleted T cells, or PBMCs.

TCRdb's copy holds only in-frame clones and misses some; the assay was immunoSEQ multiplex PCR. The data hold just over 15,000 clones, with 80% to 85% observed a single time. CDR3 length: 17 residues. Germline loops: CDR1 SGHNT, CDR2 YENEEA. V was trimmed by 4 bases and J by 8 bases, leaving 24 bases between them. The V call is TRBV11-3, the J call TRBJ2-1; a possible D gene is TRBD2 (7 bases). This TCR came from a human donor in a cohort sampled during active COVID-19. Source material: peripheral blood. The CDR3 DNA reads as TGTGCCAGCAGCTCCACGTGGGGGGGGGCCTCGCCCGATGAGCAGTTCTTC. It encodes CASSSTWGGASPDEQFF.